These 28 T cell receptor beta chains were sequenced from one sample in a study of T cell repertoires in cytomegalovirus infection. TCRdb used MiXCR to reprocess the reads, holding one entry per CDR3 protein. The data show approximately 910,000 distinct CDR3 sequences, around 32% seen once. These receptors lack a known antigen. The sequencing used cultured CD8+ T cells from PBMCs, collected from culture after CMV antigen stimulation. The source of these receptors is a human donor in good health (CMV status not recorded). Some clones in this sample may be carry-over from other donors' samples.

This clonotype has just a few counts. CDR3 bases: TGTGCCAGCAAACCAGACACAGGTGCTGGGGCCAACGTCCTGACTTTC. Protein: CASKPDTGAGANVLTF. The rearrangement uses TRBV7-3 and TRBJ2-6; D might be TRBD1 (5 bases). The V end lost 7 bases, the J end lost 2 bases, and 15 bases lay between the germline ends. Germline-derived CDR1 and CDR2 are SGHTA and FQGTGA. The CDR3 is 16 residues long. The whole variable domain, remainder taken from reference TRBV7-3 and TRBJ2-6, is GAGVSQTPSNKVTEKGKYVELRCDPISGHTALYWYRQSLGQGPEFLIYFQGTGAADDSGLPNDRFFAVRPEGSVSTLKIQRTERGDSAVYLCASKPDTGAGANVLTFGAGSRLTVL.

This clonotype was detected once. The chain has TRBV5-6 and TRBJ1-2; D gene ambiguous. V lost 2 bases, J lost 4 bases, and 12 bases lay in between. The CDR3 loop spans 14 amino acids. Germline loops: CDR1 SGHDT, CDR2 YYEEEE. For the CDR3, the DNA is TGTGCCAGCAGCTTTTCTTCCCAGGCCTATGGCTACACCTTC. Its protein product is CASSFSSQAYGYTF.

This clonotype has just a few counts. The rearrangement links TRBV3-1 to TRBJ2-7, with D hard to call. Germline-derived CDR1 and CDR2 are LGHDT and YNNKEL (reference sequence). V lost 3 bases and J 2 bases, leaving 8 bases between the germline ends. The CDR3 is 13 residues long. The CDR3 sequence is CASSHANTYEQYV. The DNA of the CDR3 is TGTGCCAGCAGCCATGCCAATACCTACGAGCAGTACGTC.

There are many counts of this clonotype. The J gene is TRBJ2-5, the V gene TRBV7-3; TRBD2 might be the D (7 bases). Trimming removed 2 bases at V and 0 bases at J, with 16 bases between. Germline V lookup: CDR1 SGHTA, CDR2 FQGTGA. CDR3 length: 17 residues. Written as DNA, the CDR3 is TGTGCCAGCAGCTTACTCGGAGGGGGGGGGTACCAAGAGACCCAGTACTTC. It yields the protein CASSLLGGGGYQETQYF.

The CDR3 sequence: CASNDRGVEETQYF. The DNA of the CDR3 is TGTGCCAGCAATGACAGGGGGGTTGAAGAGACCCAGTACTTC. The rearrangement joins TRBV28 to TRBJ2-5; 9 positions agree with TRBD1. V was pared by 7 bases and J by 3 bases, with 6 bases of the junction left unmatched. CDR1 MDHEN and CDR2 SYDVKM come from the germline V gene. CDR3 length: 14 residues.

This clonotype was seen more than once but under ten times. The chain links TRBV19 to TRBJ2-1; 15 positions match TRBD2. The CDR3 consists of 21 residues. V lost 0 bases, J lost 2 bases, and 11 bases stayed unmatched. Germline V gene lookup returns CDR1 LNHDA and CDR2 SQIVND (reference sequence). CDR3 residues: CASSIDLAGTSGGPPYNEQFF. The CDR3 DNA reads TGTGCCAGTAGTATAGATCTCGCCGGGACTAGCGGGGGGCCCCCCTACAATGAGCAGTTCTTC. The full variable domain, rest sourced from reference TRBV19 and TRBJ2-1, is DGGITQSPKYLFRKEGQNVTLSCEQNLNHDAMYWYRQDPGQGLRLIYYSQIVNDFQKGDIAEGYSVSREKKESFPLTVTSAQKNPTAFYLCASSIDLAGTSGGPPYNEQFFGPGTRLTVL.

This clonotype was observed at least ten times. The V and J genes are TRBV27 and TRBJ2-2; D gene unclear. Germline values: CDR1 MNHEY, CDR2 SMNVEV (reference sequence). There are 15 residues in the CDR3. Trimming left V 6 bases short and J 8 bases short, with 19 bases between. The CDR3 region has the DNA TGTGCCAGCAGCCCGACGCAGTTATCCAGGGGGGAGCTGTTTTTT. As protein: CASSPTQLSRGELFF.

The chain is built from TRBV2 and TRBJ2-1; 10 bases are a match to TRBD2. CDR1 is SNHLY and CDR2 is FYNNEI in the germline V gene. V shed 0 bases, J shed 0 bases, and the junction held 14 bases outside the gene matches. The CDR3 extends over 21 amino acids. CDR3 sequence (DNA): TGTGCCAGCAGTGAAGCTGAAAGGCTAGCGGGGGTCTCACACTCCTACAATGAGCAGTTCTTC. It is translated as CASSEAERLAGVSHSYNEQFF.

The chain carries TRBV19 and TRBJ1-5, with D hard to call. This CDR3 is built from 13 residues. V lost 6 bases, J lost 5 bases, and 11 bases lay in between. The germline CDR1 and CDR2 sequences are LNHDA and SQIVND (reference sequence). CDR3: CASSPEWDQPQHF. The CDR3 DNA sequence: TGTGCCAGTAGCCCGGAGTGGGATCAGCCCCAGCATTTT.

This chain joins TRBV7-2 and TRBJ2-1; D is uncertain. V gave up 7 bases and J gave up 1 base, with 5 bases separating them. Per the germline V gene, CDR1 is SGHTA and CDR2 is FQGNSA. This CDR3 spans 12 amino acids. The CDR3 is CASIPSYNEQFF. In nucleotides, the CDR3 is TGTGCCAGCATCCCTTCCTACAATGAGCAGTTCTTC.

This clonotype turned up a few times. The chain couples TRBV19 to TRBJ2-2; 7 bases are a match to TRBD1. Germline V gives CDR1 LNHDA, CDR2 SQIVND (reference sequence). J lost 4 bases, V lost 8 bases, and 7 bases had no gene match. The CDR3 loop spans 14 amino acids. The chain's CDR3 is CASHWDSLTGELFF. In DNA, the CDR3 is TGTGCCAGTCATTGGGACAGTCTCACCGGGGAGCTGTTTTTT.

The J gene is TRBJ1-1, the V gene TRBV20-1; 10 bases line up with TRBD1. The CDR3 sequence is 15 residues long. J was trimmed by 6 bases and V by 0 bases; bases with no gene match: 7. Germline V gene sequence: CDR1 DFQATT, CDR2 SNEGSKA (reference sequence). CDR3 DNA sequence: TGCAGTGCTAGAGATTTGGGACAGGGGCTTCCTGAAGCTTTCTTT. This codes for CSARDLGQGLPEAFF.

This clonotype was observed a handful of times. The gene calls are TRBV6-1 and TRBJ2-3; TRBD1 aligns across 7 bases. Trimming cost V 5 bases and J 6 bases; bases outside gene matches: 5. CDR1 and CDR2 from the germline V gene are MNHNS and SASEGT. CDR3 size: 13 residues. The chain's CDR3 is CASSSGQADTQYF. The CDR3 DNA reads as TGTGCCAGCAGTTCCGGACAGGCGGATACGCAGTATTTT.

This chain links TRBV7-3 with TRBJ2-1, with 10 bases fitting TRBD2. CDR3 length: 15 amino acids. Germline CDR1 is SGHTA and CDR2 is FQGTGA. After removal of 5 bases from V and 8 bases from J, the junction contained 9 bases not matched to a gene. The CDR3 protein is CASSMGAGGLDEQFF. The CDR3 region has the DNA TGTGCCAGCAGCATGGGAGCGGGGGGGCTGGATGAGCAGTTCTTC.

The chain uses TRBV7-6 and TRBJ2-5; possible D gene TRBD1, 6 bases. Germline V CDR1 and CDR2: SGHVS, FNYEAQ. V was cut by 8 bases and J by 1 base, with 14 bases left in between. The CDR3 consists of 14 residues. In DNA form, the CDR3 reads TGTGCCAGCCGGATGGACAGACTCCAAGAGACCCAGTACTTC. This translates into CASRMDRLQETQYF.

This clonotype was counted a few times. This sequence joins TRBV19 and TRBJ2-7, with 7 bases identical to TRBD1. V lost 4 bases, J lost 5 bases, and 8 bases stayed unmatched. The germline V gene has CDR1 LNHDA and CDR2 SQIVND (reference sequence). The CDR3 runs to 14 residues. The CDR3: CASSKPGQSDEQYV. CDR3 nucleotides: TGTGCCAGTAGTAAGCCGGGACAGAGTGACGAGCAGTACGTC.

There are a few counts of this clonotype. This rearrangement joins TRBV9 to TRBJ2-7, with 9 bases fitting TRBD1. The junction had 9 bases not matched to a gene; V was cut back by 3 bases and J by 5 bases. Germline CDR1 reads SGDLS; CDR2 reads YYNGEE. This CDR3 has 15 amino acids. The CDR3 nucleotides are TGTGCCAGCAGCGGTTCGACAGGGGGTCCTGACGAGCAGTACTTC. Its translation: CASSGSTGGPDEQYF.

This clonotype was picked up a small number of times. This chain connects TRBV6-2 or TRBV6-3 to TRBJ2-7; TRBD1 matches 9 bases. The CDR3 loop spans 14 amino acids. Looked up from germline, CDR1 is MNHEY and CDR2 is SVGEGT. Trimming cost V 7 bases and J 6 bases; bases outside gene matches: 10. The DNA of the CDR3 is TGTGCCAGCAAAACCGACAGGGGGAAGGCCGAGCAGTACGTC. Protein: CASKTDRGKAEQYV.

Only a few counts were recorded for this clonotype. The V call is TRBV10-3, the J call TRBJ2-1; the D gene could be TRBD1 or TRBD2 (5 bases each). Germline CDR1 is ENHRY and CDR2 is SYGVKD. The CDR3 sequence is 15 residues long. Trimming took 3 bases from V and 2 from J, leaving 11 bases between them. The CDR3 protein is CAISETGAPYNEQFF. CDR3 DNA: TGTGCCATCAGTGAAACCGGGGCCCCCTACAATGAGCAGTTCTTC.

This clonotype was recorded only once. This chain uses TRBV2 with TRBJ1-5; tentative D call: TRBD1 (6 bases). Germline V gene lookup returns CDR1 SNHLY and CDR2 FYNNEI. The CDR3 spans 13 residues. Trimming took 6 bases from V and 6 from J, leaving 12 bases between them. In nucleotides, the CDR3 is TGTGCCAGCAGGGGAACAGGGCGTCAGCCCCAGCATTTT. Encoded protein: CASRGTGRQPQHF.

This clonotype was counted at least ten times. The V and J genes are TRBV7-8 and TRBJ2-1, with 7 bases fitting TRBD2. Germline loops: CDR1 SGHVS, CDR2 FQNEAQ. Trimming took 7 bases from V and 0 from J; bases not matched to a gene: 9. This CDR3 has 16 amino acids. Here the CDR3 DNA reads TGTGCCAGCAATTTGGGGGGGACCTACTCCTACAATGAGCAGTTCTTC. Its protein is CASNLGGTYSYNEQFF.

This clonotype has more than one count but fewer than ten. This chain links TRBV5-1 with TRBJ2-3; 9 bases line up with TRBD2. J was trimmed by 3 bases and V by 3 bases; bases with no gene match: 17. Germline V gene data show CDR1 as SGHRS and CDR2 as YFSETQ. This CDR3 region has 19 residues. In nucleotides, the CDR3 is TGCGCCAGCAGCTCTTACCCAAGACTAGCGGTGGAAGCTACAGATACGCAGTATTTT. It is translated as CASSSYPRLAVEATDTQYF. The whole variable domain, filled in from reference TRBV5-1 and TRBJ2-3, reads KAGVTQTPRYLIKTRGQQVTLSCSPISGHRSVSWYQQTPGQGLQFLFEYFSETQRNKGNFPGRFSGRQFSNSRSEMNVSTLELGDSALYLCASSSYPRLAVEATDTQYFGPGTRLTVL.

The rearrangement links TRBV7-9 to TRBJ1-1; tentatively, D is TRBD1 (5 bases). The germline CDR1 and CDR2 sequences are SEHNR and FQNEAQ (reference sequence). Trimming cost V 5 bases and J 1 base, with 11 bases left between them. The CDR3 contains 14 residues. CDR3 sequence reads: CASSRGRANTEAFF. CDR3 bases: TGTGCCAGCAGCCGGGGGAGGGCGAACACTGAAGCTTTCTTT. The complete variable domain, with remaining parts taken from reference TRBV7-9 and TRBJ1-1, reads DTGVSQNPRHKITKRGQNVTFRCDPISEHNRLYWYRQTLGQGPEFLTYFQNEAQLEKSRLLSDRFSAERPKGSFSTLEIQRTEQGDSAMYLCASSRGRANTEAFFGQGTRLTVV.

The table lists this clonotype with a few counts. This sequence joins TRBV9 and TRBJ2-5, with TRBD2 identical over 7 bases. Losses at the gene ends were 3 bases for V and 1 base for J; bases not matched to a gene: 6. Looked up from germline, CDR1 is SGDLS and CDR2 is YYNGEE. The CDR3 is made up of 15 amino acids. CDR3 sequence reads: CASSASGAIQETQYF. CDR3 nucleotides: TGTGCCAGCAGCGCAAGCGGGGCTATCCAAGAGACCCAGTACTTC.

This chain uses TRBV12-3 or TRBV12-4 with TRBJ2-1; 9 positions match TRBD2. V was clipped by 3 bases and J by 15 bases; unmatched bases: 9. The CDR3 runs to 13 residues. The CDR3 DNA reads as TGTGCCAGCAGTTTTGGGACTAGCCTCTCACTGTTCTTC. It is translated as CASSFGTSLSLFF.

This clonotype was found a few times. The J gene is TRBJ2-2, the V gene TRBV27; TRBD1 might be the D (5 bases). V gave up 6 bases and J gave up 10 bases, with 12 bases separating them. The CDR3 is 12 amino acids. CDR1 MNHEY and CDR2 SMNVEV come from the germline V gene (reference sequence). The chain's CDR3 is CASRSTVEELFF. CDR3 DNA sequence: TGTGCCAGCAGATCGACAGTTGAGGAGCTGTTTTTT.

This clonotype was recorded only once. CDR3 coding DNA: TGTGCCAGCAGCCAGTGGGGGCCGGGGGATGCGCAGTATTTT. Translating it yields CASSQWGPGDAQYF. V gene TRBV7-4 combines with J gene TRBJ2-3; D might be TRBD1 or TRBD2, each matching 6 bases. Germline lookup yields CDR1 SGHVT and CDR2 SQSDAQ. V lost 5 bases and J 10 bases, leaving 19 bases between the germline ends. The length of the CDR3 is 14 residues. The variable domain in full, completed from reference TRBV7-4 and TRBJ2-3, reads GAGVSQSPRYKVAKRGRDVALRCDSISGHVTLYWYRQTLGQGSEVLTYSQSDAQRDKSGRPSGRFSAERPERSVSTLKIQRTEQGDSAVYLCASSQWGPGDAQYFGPGTRLTVL.

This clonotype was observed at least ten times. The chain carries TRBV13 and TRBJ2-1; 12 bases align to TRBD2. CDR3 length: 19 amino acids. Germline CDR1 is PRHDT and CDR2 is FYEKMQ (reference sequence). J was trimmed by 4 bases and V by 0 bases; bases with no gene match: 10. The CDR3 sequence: CASSLGLAGGRVGYNEQFF. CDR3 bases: TGTGCCAGCAGCTTAGGACTAGCGGGGGGACGGGTCGGGTACAATGAGCAGTTCTTC.